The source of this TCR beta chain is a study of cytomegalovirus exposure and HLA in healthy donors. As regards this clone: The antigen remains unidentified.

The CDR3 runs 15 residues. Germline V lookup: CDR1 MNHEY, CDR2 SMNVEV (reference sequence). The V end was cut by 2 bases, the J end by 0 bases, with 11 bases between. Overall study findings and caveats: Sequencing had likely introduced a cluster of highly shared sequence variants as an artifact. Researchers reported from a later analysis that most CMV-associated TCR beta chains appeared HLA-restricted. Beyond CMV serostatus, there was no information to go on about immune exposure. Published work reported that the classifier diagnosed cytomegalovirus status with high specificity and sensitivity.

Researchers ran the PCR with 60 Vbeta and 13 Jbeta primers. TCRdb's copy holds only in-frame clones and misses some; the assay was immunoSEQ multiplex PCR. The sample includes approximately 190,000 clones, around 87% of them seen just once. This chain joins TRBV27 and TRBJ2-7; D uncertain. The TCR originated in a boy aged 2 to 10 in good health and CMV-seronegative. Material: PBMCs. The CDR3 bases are TGTGCCAGCAGTTTAGGGCCCCCACTCTCCTACGAGCAGTACTTC. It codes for CASSLGPPLSYEQYF.